Below, 29 T cell receptor beta chains from the same sample are listed, as sequenced in a study of T cells in Graves' hyperthyroidism and ophthalmopathy. It was RNA transcripts that yielded the amplified TCR beta CDR3 regions. A set of HTBI primers served as the primers for a first-round RT-PCR of the TCR CDR3. A single record per CDR3 protein comes from TCRdb applying MiXCR to the multiplex PCR reads. The table includes roughly 720,000 distinct CDR3 sequences, around 15% detected once. Material: blood. Receptors originate from a man aged 50-59 years with Graves' hyperthyroidism.

The chain carries TRBV5-1 and TRBJ2-7; 11 bases line up with TRBD2. The CDR3 consists of 18 residues. Trimming at V came to 0 bases and at J to 6 bases, leaving 14 bases not matched to a gene. Germline CDR1 reads SGHRS; CDR2 reads YFSETQ. CDR3 protein: CASSLGDRLLAGVSEQYF. The CDR3 DNA sequence: TGCGCCAGCAGCTTGGGGGATCGGCTACTAGCGGGAGTCTCCGAGCAGTACTTC.

This clonotype occurred many times. The gene calls are TRBV25-1 and TRBJ1-1; TRBD1 is a possible D gene (5 bases). Germline CDR1 MGHDK, CDR2 SYGVNS. The CDR3 is 13 residues long. With 5 bases removed from V and 1 base from J, the gap between germline ends came to 8 bases. This CDR3 reads CASSQQANTEAFF. CDR3 nucleotides: TGTGCCAGCAGTCAACAGGCGAACACTGAAGCTTTCTTT.

This clonotype occurred many times. The chain combines TRBV28 with TRBJ1-3; a possible D gene is TRBD1 (6 bases). This CDR3 is 16 amino acids long. V was cut by 5 bases and J by 3 bases, with 17 bases left in between. Germline-derived CDR1 and CDR2 are MDHEN and SYDVKM. CDR3 in amino acids: CASSTIQGQVGNTIYF. In DNA form, the CDR3 reads TGTGCCAGCAGTACAATACAGGGTCAAGTTGGAAACACCATATATTTT.

This clonotype occurred many times. For the CDR3, the DNA is TGTGCCAGCACACCGACAGGGGGGTTAAAAGAATCTGGAAACACCATATATTTT. Amino acids: CASTPTGGLKESGNTIYF. The chain couples TRBV28 to TRBJ1-3; 9 bases align to TRBD1. Per the germline V gene, CDR1 is MDHEN and CDR2 is SYDVKM. The junction had 14 bases not matched to a gene; V was cut back by 7 bases and J by 1 base. The CDR3 sequence is 18 residues long.

This chain joins TRBV24-1 and TRBJ2-1; 10 bases align to TRBD1. Germline V CDR1 and CDR2: KGHDR, SFDVKD. This CDR3 region has 13 residues. The J segment lost 15 bases and the V segment lost 4 bases, leaving 8 bases of the junction unmatched. The CDR3 loop reads CATSDADRGPRFF. The CDR3 DNA sequence: TGTGCCACCAGTGACGCCGACAGGGGGCCTCGGTTCTTC.

In this sample, this clonotype turned up many times. The chain couples TRBV12-3 or TRBV12-4 to TRBJ1-5; D not resolved. V lost 2 bases and J lost 1, with 6 bases in between. The CDR3 consists of 14 residues. CDR3 region: CASSLKGSNQPQHF. The CDR3 nucleotides read TGTGCCAGCAGTTTAAAGGGCAGCAATCAGCCCCAGCATTTT.

Ten or more counts support this clonotype. The chain has TRBV10-3 and TRBJ1-1, with D possibly TRBD1 on 6 matching bases. V lost 6 bases, J lost 2 bases, and 13 bases lay in between. From germline, CDR1 is ENHRY and CDR2 SYGVKD. This CDR3 has 14 amino acids. CDR3 residues: CAISPGQRNTEAFF. The CDR3 DNA is TGTGCCATCAGCCCGGGACAACGAAACACTGAAGCTTTCTTT.

This chain joins TRBV29-1 and TRBJ1-5, with D tentatively TRBD1 (6 bases). From germline, CDR1 is SQVTM and CDR2 ANQGSEA. The CDR3 has 14 amino acids. Between the trimmed V and J ends, which lost 4 bases and 3 bases, there was a span of 13 bases. The CDR3 coding sequence is TGCAGCGTTGGAACACAGGGAGACAATCAGCCCCAGCATTTT. This gives the protein CSVGTQGDNQPQHF.

This chain joins TRBV6-1 and TRBJ2-5; D may be TRBD1 (5 bases). Germline V gives CDR1 MNHNS, CDR2 SASEGT. V gave up 4 bases and J gave up 5 bases, with 11 bases separating them. The CDR3 contains 13 residues. The CDR3 bases are TGTGCCAGCAGTGGGCAGGGCCTGGAGACCCAGTACTTC. Encoded protein: CASSGQGLETQYF.

This chain links TRBV3-1 with TRBJ1-6, with D unresolved. CDR1 and CDR2 from the germline V gene are LGHDT and YNNKEL (reference sequence). The CDR3 totals 14 residues. V was clipped by 3 bases and J by 2 bases, with 5 bases between them. The CDR3 coding sequence is TGTGCCAGCAGCCAGATCACCTATAATTCACCCCTCCACTTT. Amino acids: CASSQITYNSPLHF.

This clonotype was counted only a few times. The V and J genes are TRBV20-1 and TRBJ2-7; 7 bases fit TRBD2. The CDR3 extends over 13 amino acids. Germline CDR1 is DFQATT and CDR2 is SNEGSKA (reference sequence). CDR3 region: CSPIGRGTYEQYF. The CDR3 nucleotides read TGCAGCCCAATAGGGAGGGGTACCTACGAGCAGTACTTC.

The gene calls are TRBV7-9 and TRBJ1-2; D is ambiguous. The CDR3 covers 15 residues. Trimming cost V 1 base and J 4 bases, with 13 bases left between them. Looked up from germline, CDR1 is SEHNR and CDR2 is FQNEAQ (reference sequence). Here the CDR3 DNA reads TGTGCCAGCAGCTTAGGCGACCCTCATTTCTATGGCTACACCTTC. It specifies CASSLGDPHFYGYTF. The full variable domain, in which reference TRBV7-9 and TRBJ1-2 provide the parts outside the CDR3, is DTGVSQNPRHKITKRGQNVTFRCDPISEHNRLYWYRQTLGQGPEFLTYFQNEAQLEKSRLLSDRFSAERPKGSFSTLEIQRTEQGDSAMYLCASSLGDPHFYGYTFGSGTRLTVV.

This clonotype has at least ten counts. V is TRBV11-2 and J is TRBJ2-7, with 9 bases identical to TRBD2. Trimming at V came to 6 bases and at J to 3 bases, leaving 3 bases not matched to a gene. Looked up from germline, CDR1 is SGHAT and CDR2 is FQNNGV. The CDR3 is made up of 13 amino acids. CDR3 in DNA: TGTGCCAGCAGGGGGACTAGCTTCTACGAGCAGTACTTC. Translating gives CASRGTSFYEQYF.

The genes are TRBV10-1 and TRBJ2-2; maybe TRBD1 (5 bases). V lost 3 bases and J 4 bases, leaving 12 bases between the germline ends. The CDR3 sequence is 15 residues long. Germline-derived CDR1 and CDR2 are WNHNN and SYGVQD (reference sequence). CDR3 DNA: TGCGCCAGCAGTGATTTGGGGCAGACCACCGGGGAGCTGTTTTTT. Encoded protein: CASSDLGQTTGELFF.

There are many counts of this clonotype. This chain connects TRBV28 to TRBJ2-1, with D hard to call. CDR1 and CDR2 (germline): MDHEN, SYDVKM. This CDR3 spans 16 amino acids. Deletions cut 5 bases from V and 4 bases from J, with 18 bases between. CDR3 sequence (DNA): TGTGCCAGCAGTCCCCGAATAGCCCTGAAATACAATGAGCAGTTCTTC. Residues: CASSPRIALKYNEQFF.

This clonotype was found many times. This sequence joins TRBV6-1 and TRBJ2-1; 15 positions agree with TRBD2. The CDR3 consists of 20 residues. CDR1 is MNHNS, CDR2 SASEGT, per germline. V was clipped by 5 bases and J by 7 bases; unmatched bases: 18. The CDR3: CASSSAPGLAGGTRKNEQFF. For the CDR3, the DNA is TGTGCCAGCAGTTCCGCACCGGGACTAGCGGGAGGCACCCGGAAGAATGAGCAGTTCTTC.

This clonotype was counted many times. CDR3 nucleotides: TGCGCCAGCAGTGGGGAGCGGGACACAGATACGCAGTATTTT. It encodes CASSGERDTDTQYF. The genes are TRBV10-1 and TRBJ2-3, with 7 bases identical to TRBD2. The germline V gene encodes CDR1 WNHNN and CDR2 SYGVQD (reference sequence). The CDR3 is 14 residues long. After removal of 4 bases from V and 2 bases from J, the junction contained 3 bases not matched to a gene.

J is TRBJ1-1 and V is TRBV27; D is unresolved. Looked up from germline, CDR1 is MNHEY and CDR2 is SMNVEV (reference sequence). The V end was cut by 6 bases, the J end by 0 bases, with 17 bases between. This CDR3 is 16 amino acids long. This CDR3 is CASRASRGLLNTEAFF. DNA of the CDR3: TGTGCCAGCAGGGCCTCTCGTGGGCTTCTGAACACTGAAGCTTTCTTT.

This clonotype was seen repeatedly, ten times or more. The gene calls are TRBV12-3 or TRBV12-4 and TRBJ1-1; D is possibly TRBD1 (5 bases). Trimming cost V 5 bases and J 1 base, with 14 bases left between them. The CDR3 is 15 residues long. The DNA for the CDR3 is TGTGCCAGCAGTATAGATCAGGGTTGGAACACTGAAGCTTTCTTT. Its translation: CASSIDQGWNTEAFF.

This clonotype was counted at least ten times. A junction boundary mismatches the germline segment, possibly from a read error. The chain is built from TRBV7-2 and TRBJ2-1; maybe TRBD2 (6 bases). Germline V gene data show CDR1 as SGHTA and CDR2 as FQGNSA. The CDR3 is made up of 13 amino acids. CDR3 loop: CASSLGTPNGQFF. The CDR3 nucleotides are TGTGCCAGCAGCTTGGGGACTCCCAATGGGCAGTTCTTC.

The chain carries TRBV3-1 and TRBJ1-3; no clear D gene. Trimming left V 0 bases short and J 0 bases short, with 12 bases between. Germline V gives CDR1 LGHDT, CDR2 YNNKEL (reference sequence). CDR3 length: 17 amino acids. The CDR3 DNA reads TGTGCCAGCAGCCAAGATCTCCCAGGAAGCTCTGGAAACACCATATATTTT. This sequence encodes CASSQDLPGSSGNTIYF.

This clonotype was recorded a few times. This chain uses TRBV27 with TRBJ2-4; D perhaps matches TRBD2 (6 bases). This CDR3 contains 16 residues. The V gene lost 6 bases and the J gene lost 5 bases, with 20 bases spanning the gap. Germline V gene sequence: CDR1 MNHEY, CDR2 SMNVEV (reference sequence). The DNA of the CDR3 is TGTGCCAGCAGCTCCCCAGTTGAGGGAGGCGAAAACATTCAGTACTTC. Translation: CASSSPVEGGENIQYF.

This clonotype was detected a few times. The V gene is TRBV20-1, the J gene TRBJ1-2; D gene ambiguous. The CDR3 contains 12 residues. V was trimmed by 5 bases and J by 4 bases, leaving 11 bases between them. Germline lookup yields CDR1 DFQATT and CDR2 SNEGSKA (reference sequence). CDR3 residues: CSASGRSYGYTF. DNA of the CDR3: TGCAGTGCTTCAGGACGCAGCTATGGCTACACCTTC.

This clonotype turned up a few times. This chain links TRBV9 with TRBJ2-1; TRBD1 might be the D (6 bases). The CDR3 runs 15 residues. Germline values: CDR1 SGDLS, CDR2 YYNGEE. V lost 4 bases and J 5 bases, leaving 16 bases between the germline ends. CDR3 region: CASSTLQGENNEQFF. The CDR3 DNA reads TGTGCCAGCAGCACTCTACAGGGAGAGAACAATGAGCAGTTCTTC.

This chain links TRBV7-3 with TRBJ2-3, with 8 bases that match TRBD1. V lost 5 bases to trimming and J lost 4 bases; unmatched junction nucleotides: 8. The CDR3 loop spans 15 amino acids. CDR1 is SGHTA and CDR2 is FQGTGA in the germline V gene. CDR3: CASSRLGQGPDTQYF. In DNA form, the CDR3 reads TGTGCCAGCAGCCGCCTTGGACAGGGCCCAGATACGCAGTATTTT.

The chain couples TRBV13 to TRBJ2-2; 10 nucleotides agree with TRBD2. V shed 5 bases and J 0 bases; nucleotides not matched to a gene: 6. This CDR3 comprises 17 residues. CDR1 PRHDT and CDR2 FYEKMQ come from the germline V gene (reference sequence). The CDR3 sequence: CASSPFLAGANTGELFF. DNA for the CDR3: TGTGCCAGCAGCCCCTTCCTAGCGGGGGCGAACACCGGGGAGCTGTTTTTT.

This clonotype was seen repeatedly, ten times or more. The rearrangement links TRBV15 to TRBJ2-4; the D gene could be TRBD1 or TRBD2 (6 bases each). V shed 5 bases and J shed 0 bases, with 26 bases lying between them. In germline, CDR1 is LNHNV, CDR2 YYDKDF (reference sequence). This CDR3 spans 20 amino acids. The DNA of the CDR3 is TGTGCCACCAGCTCATTTCGTATACAGGGAGGCCCCAAAGCCAAAAACATTCAGTACTTC. This sequence encodes CATSSFRIQGGPKAKNIQYF.

This chain uses TRBV28 with TRBJ2-7; D is undetermined. The CDR3 length is 14 residues. Per germline, CDR1 MDHEN and CDR2 SYDVKM. Trimming removed 3 bases at V and 0 bases at J, with 9 bases between. The CDR3 nucleotides are TGTGCCAGCAGTTTTTATCCCCGCTCCTACGAGCAGTACTTC. Its translation is CASSFYPRSYEQYF.

This clonotype has at least ten counts. CDR3 region: CASSEGMSPLNEQYF. The DNA for the CDR3 is TGTGCCAGCAGTGAAGGGATGTCCCCCTTGAACGAGCAGTACTTC. This chain links TRBV6-1 with TRBJ2-7; D is unclear. In germline, CDR1 is MNHNS, CDR2 SASEGT. This CDR3 contains 15 residues. Trimming stripped 1 base from V and 5 bases from J, with 15 bases between.